This T cell receptor (beta chain) comes out of a study of blood T cell repertoires in COVID-19. The trim removed 5 bases at V and 0 bases at J, leaving 3 bases unmatched. The CDR3 has 15 amino acids. Germline loops: CDR1 SGHAT, CDR2 FQNNGV. The assay was immunoSEQ multiplex PCR, and TCRdb's table has in-frame clones only and misses some. The sample records approximately 200,000 clones, 87% being singletons. This chain uses TRBV11-2 with TRBJ1-5; TRBD1 aligns across 8 bases. Sample: PBMCs or T cells enriched from blood (not recorded which). This receptor was obtained from a woman in her twenties or thirties who had recovered from COVID-19. CDR3 in DNA: TGTGCCAGCAGCACCACAGGGGGTAGCAATCAGCCCCAGCATTTT. Translated, it gives CASSTTGGSNQPQHF.